This is a list of T cell receptor beta chains from one sample in a study of blood T cells in healthy people across ages. TCRdb reprocessed the 5' RACE reads with MiXCR, giving one entry per CDR3 protein. The table includes about 1.8 million distinct CDR3 sequences, 40% to 55% detected once. The specimen sequenced was blood. Every receptor here comes from a middle-aged woman in good health. CDR3s include the opening cysteine and the closing phenylalanine or tryptophan. The D gene is left open where the match is weak. Expanded clones get a size class; other rows say once, few or many, or leave the size out.

J gene,clone size,D gene,V gene,CDR3 protein,CDR3 DNA
TRBJ2-1,.,.,TRBV7-9,CASSPRPELDEQFF,TGTGCCAGCAGCCCTCGACCGGAATTGGATGAGCAGTTCTTC
TRBJ2-7,.,.,TRBV7-9,CASSFTTSYEQYF,TGTGCCAGCAGCTTTACTACCTCCTACGAGCAGTACTTC
TRBJ2-6,few,TRBD1,TRBV20-1,CSAREGTVTPSGANVLTF,TGCAGTGCTAGAGAAGGGACAGTCACCCCCTCTGGGGCCAACGTCCTGACTTTC
TRBJ2-7,.,.,TRBV11-2,CASRGSGVYEQYF,TGTGCCAGCAGGGGGAGTGGAGTCTACGAGCAGTACTTC
TRBJ2-3,.,.,TRBV12-3/TRBV12-4,CACSRTGSTDTQYF,TGTGCCTGCAGTCGGACGGGAAGCACAGATACGCAGTATTTT
TRBJ2-1,many,.,TRBV7-3,CASSQVRSQQEQFF,TGTGCCAGCAGCCAGGTGCGGTCCCAGCAGGAGCAGTTCTTC
TRBJ2-3,.,.,TRBV7-8,CASSDRAELSTDTQYF,TGTGCCAGCAGCGATAGGGCAGAACTTAGCACAGATACGCAGTATTTT
TRBJ2-1,.,.,TRBV7-9,CASSPSWGASYNEQFF,TGTGCCAGCAGCCCCAGCTGGGGGGCCTCCTACAATGAGCAGTTCTTC
TRBJ2-4,.,TRBD2,TRBV5-6,CASSSSAGFHAWEQYF,TGTGCCAGCAGCTCTTCAGCGGGGTTCCACGCATGGGAGCAGTACTTC
TRBJ2-3,once,TRBD2,TRBV27,CASSEGLAGGRDTQYF,TGTGCCAGCAGTGAGGGACTAGCGGGGGGGCGGGATACGCAGTATTTT
TRBJ2-7,.,.,TRBV28,CASSLGRHYEQYF,TGTGCCAGCAGTTTGGGCAGGCACTACGAGCAGTACTTC
TRBJ2-3,.,.,TRBV5-1,CASSLVLSIDTQYF,TGCGCCAGCAGCTTGGTATTGTCTATTGATACGCAGTATTTT
TRBJ1-1,.,.,TRBV2,CASSEGNTEAFF,TGTGCCAGCAGTGAGGGGAACACTGAAGCTTTCTTT
TRBJ2-7,.,.,TRBV6-5,CASSPRVGGYEQYF,TGTGCCAGCAGTCCTCGGGTGGGCGGGTACGAGCAGTACTTC
TRBJ2-3,few,.,TRBV7-2,CASSYRRTDTQYF,TGTGCCAGCAGCTATCGCCGGACCGATACGCAGTATTTT
TRBJ1-2,.,TRBD1,TRBV10-3,CTISEPTGLSNYGYTF,TGTACCATCAGTGAACCGACAGGGTTGTCTAACTATGGCTACACCTTC
TRBJ2-1,.,TRBD1,TRBV9,CASSDPLGTGENEQFF,TGTGCCAGCAGTGACCCCCTCGGGACAGGGGAAAATGAGCAGTTCTTC
TRBJ1-2,.,.,TRBV7-2,CASSLAPQGGYTF,TGTGCCAGCAGCTTAGCGCCCCAAGGAGGCTACACCTTC
TRBJ2-5,.,TRBD2,TRBV20-1,CSARDPGLAGGSRETQYF,TGCAGTGCTAGAGATCCAGGACTAGCGGGGGGCAGTAGGGAGACCCAGTACTTC